This T cell receptor beta chain derives from a study of blood T cell repertoires in COVID-19. Study summary: Acute-phase and convalescent COVID-19 samples originated in the United States, Italy and Spain. Sources were T cells, B-cell-depleted T cells, or PBMCs; the material itself was cDNA or gDNA.

This clone was seen a few times. J lost 0 bases, V lost 4 bases, and 5 bases had no gene match. Germline CDR1 reads LNHDA; CDR2 reads SQIVND (reference sequence). The CDR3 loop spans 15 amino acids. In the source study's methods: Reference gene primers were amplified, and this amplification served to estimate nucleated cell counts. Method: immunoSEQ multiplex PCR; TCRdb's copy keeps in-frame clones and lacks some. D and trimming were read from the DNA, whereas the V and J calls and clone size are those reported in that table. Among 140,000 to 150,000 clones, over 80% were seen once, and the ten largest hold nearly 3%.

This chain links TRBV19 with TRBJ1-1; 7 bases match TRBD1. The sequence was obtained from a woman between 40 and 50 years old with active or convalescent COVID-19. What was sequenced was peripheral blood. CDR3: CASSTWDSMNTEAFF. Written as DNA, the CDR3 is TGTGCCAGTAGTACCTGGGACAGCATGAACACTGAAGCTTTCTTT. Together with reference TRBV19 and TRBJ1-1, the CDR3 gives the full variable domain: DGGITQSPKYLFRKEGQNVTLSCEQNLNHDAMYWYRQDPGQGLRLIYYSQIVNDFQKGDIAEGYSVSREKKESFPLTVTSAQKNPTAFYLCASSTWDSMNTEAFFGQGTRLTVV.